Below are 17 T cell receptor beta chains sequenced from a single sample in a study of control samples from healthy donors and cancer patients. Sequencing was performed with immunoSEQ multiplex PCR; in TCRdb, only in-frame clones are kept and a portion is missing. Found here are fewer than 250,000 clones; the top ten clones hold roughly 2%. The sequenced sample was blood. Receptor source: a woman aged 30 to 39 in good health.

In regard to this clone: The same CDR3 can be traced to other DNA sequences in this sample. The J gene is TRBJ1-2, the V gene TRBV27; D is undetermined. The ends were cut back, 6 bases at V and 4 bases at J, with 9 bases in the middle. The CDR3 runs 12 residues. Germline assignment: CDR1 MNHEY and CDR2 SMNVEV (reference sequence). For the CDR3, the DNA is TGTGCCAGCAGCCCCCGGGGCTATGGCTACACCTTC. It specifies CASSPRGYGYTF.

V gene TRBV6-4 combines with J gene TRBJ1-6, with D maybe TRBD1 (5 bases). Looked up from germline, CDR1 is MRHNA and CDR2 is SNTAGT. Trimming shortened V by 6 bases and J by 0 bases, and 15 bases separated the two germline ends. The CDR3 is made up of 17 amino acids. Here the CDR3 reads CASRGDGWSSYNSPLHF. In DNA, the CDR3 is TGTGCCAGCAGGGGGGACGGATGGAGCTCCTATAATTCACCCCTCCACTTT.

This chain uses TRBV3-1 (or the pseudogene TRBV3-2) with TRBJ2-7; D is ambiguous. CDR3 size: 12 residues. Trimming left V 3 bases short and J 6 bases short, with 9 bases between. The V gene's germline CDR1 is LGHDT and CDR2 YNNKEL (reference sequence). CDR3 in amino acids: CASSHKGIEQYF. CDR3 nucleotide sequence: TGTGCCAGCAGCCATAAAGGAATCGAGCAGTACTTC.

The V and J genes are TRBV6-5 and TRBJ1-4; D might be TRBD1 (5 bases). Germline CDR1 reads MNHEY; CDR2 reads SVGAGI. Trimming shortened V by 6 bases and J by 4 bases, and 15 bases separated the two germline ends. The CDR3 length is 15 residues. The CDR3 DNA sequence: TGTGCCAGCAGCCGACAGACGGGGGATAATGAAAAACTGTTTTTT. This sequence encodes CASSRQTGDNEKLFF.

The rearrangement joins TRBV5-4 to TRBJ2-5; D tentatively reads TRBD1 or TRBD2 (6 bases each). Looked up from germline, CDR1 is SGHNT and CDR2 is YYREEE (reference sequence). Trimming stripped 6 bases from V and 5 bases from J, with 17 bases between. This CDR3 spans 14 amino acids. Here the CDR3 reads CASKPRGLGETQYF. Here the CDR3 DNA reads TGTGCCAGCAAGCCCCGGGGGCTCGGGGAGACCCAGTACTTC.

This chain connects TRBV6-5 to TRBJ2-5; weak D call: TRBD1 (6 bases). Germline V gives CDR1 MNHEY, CDR2 SVGAGI. This CDR3 comprises 15 residues. Between the trimmed V and J ends, which lost 7 bases and 4 bases, there was a span of 19 bases. The CDR3 DNA sequence: TGTGCCAGCATTATCACCAGGGGCGCGGGAGAGACCCAGTACTTC. Translated, it gives CASIITRGAGETQYF.

The chain is built from TRBV6-5 and TRBJ2-5; 9 bases align to TRBD1. This CDR3 is built from 14 residues. Germline V gene sequence: CDR1 MNHEY, CDR2 SVGAGI. V lost 7 bases, J lost 7 bases, and 10 bases stayed unmatched. The CDR3 DNA sequence: TGTGCCAGCACCTTAACCACGGGACAGGGGACCCAGTACTTC. As protein: CASTLTTGQGTQYF.

V gene TRBV19 combines with J gene TRBJ2-1; D perhaps matches TRBD2 (6 bases). V was shortened by 0 bases and J by 10 bases, with 7 bases between the two germline ends. Germline V gene sequence: CDR1 LNHDA, CDR2 SQIVND (reference sequence). The CDR3 contains 12 residues. CDR3 nucleotides: TGTGCCAGTAGTATAGATGGGGGGGAGCAGTTCTTC. Protein product: CASSIDGGEQFF.

The chain employs TRBV4-1 and TRBJ2-5; D ambiguous. From germline, CDR1 is MGHRA and CDR2 YSYEKL. Trimming shortened V by 2 bases and J by 3 bases, and 13 bases separated the two germline ends. The CDR3 has 15 amino acids. The CDR3 DNA sequence: TGCGCCAGCAGCCAATATGCAACCCGAAAAGAGACCCAGTACTTC. Its protein is CASSQYATRKETQYF.

For the CDR3, the DNA is TGTGCCAGCAGCCCAGGGGGCCCCTACGAGCAGTACTTC. Amino acid sequence: CASSPGGPYEQYF. The V gene is TRBV28, the J gene TRBJ2-7; 8 positions match TRBD1. J gave up 2 bases and V 6 bases, and 3 bases lay outside the gene matches. The CDR3 totals 13 residues. Germline assignment: CDR1 MDHEN and CDR2 SYDVKM.

The CDR3 spells CAGGQYSGNTIYF. DNA of the CDR3: TGTGCCGGGGGACAGTACTCTGGAAACACCATATATTTT. The gene calls are TRBV28 and TRBJ1-3, with TRBD1 matching 7 bases. The CDR3 runs to 13 residues. With 11 bases clipped from V and 0 bases from J, the junction kept 4 bases outside the gene matches. Germline lookup yields CDR1 MDHEN and CDR2 SYDVKM. The full variable domain, in which reference TRBV28 and TRBJ1-3 provide the parts outside the CDR3, is DVKVTQSSRYLVKRTGEKVFLECVQDMDHENMFWYRQDPGLGLRLIYFSYDVKMKEKGDIPEGYSVSREKKERFSLILESASTNQTSMYLCAGGQYSGNTIYFGEGSWLTVV.

The V call is TRBV6-2 or TRBV6-3, the J call TRBJ1-1; D not resolved. V was trimmed by 3 bases and J by 1 base, leaving 6 bases between them. This CDR3 has 13 residues. Germline CDR1 is MNHEY and CDR2 is SVGEGT. CDR3 in DNA: TGTGCCAGCAGTTATTTGCAGAACACTGAAGCTTTCTTT. Translated, it gives CASSYLQNTEAFF.

Details on this clone: Other DNA sequences of this sample code for an identical CDR3. The genes are TRBV3-1 (or the pseudogene TRBV3-2) and TRBJ2-7; D unclear. The CDR3 runs to 13 residues. V shed 0 bases and J shed 4 bases, with 7 bases lying between them. In germline, CDR1 is LGHDT, CDR2 YNNKEL (reference sequence). The CDR3 DNA sequence: TGTGCCAGCAGCCAAGATGGCGGATACGAGCAGTACTTC. Translated: CASSQDGGYEQYF.

The chain carries TRBV2 and TRBJ1-6; no clear D gene. The CDR3 consists of 17 residues. V lost 2 bases and J 0 bases, leaving 11 bases between the germline ends. The germline gives CDR1 SNHLY, CDR2 FYNNEI. The CDR3 DNA follows: TGTGCCAGCAGTGAAATGGCGGTTAGCTCCTATAATTCACCCCTCCACTTT. Translated: CASSEMAVSSYNSPLHF. Variable domain in full (rest from reference TRBV2 and TRBJ1-6): EPEVTQTPSHQVTQMGQEVILRCVPISNHLYFYWYRQILGQKVEFLVSFYNNEISEKSEIFDDQFSVERPDGSNFTLKIRSTKLEDSAMYFCASSEMAVSSYNSPLHFGNGTRLTVT.

J is TRBJ1-1 and V is TRBV12-3 or TRBV12-4; D is perhaps TRBD1 (5 bases). The germline V and J ends were trimmed by 10 bases and 1 base, with 13 bases remaining between them. The CDR3 extends over 13 amino acids. Here the CDR3 reads CATQLGGNTEAFF. DNA of the CDR3: TGTGCCACCCAGCTGGGGGGGAACACTGAAGCTTTCTTT.

Remarks on this clone: The sample holds other DNA sequences that translate to the same CDR3. The chain's CDR3 is CASSYWGQGNTEAFF. DNA of the CDR3: TGTGCCAGCAGTTACTGGGGACAGGGAAACACTGAAGCTTTCTTT. The chain carries TRBV6-5 and TRBJ1-1; 9 nucleotides line up with TRBD1. The trim removed 1 base at V and 2 bases at J, leaving 2 bases unmatched. The CDR3 consists of 15 residues. From germline, CDR1 is MNHEY and CDR2 SVGAGI.

The chain links TRBV9 to TRBJ1-1; D is unclear. The V end was cut by 7 bases, the J end by 4 bases, with 14 bases between. The CDR3 spans 13 residues. CDR1 and CDR2 from the germline V gene are SGDLS and YYNGEE. CDR3 DNA sequence: TGTGCCAGCGGTGGGATGAGGGTCACTGAAGCTTTCTTT. Translating gives CASGGMRVTEAFF.